A selection of T cell receptor beta chains follows, all from one sample in a study of response to subunit inactivated influenza vaccine. Each CDR3 protein is one row after TCRdb ran MiXCR on the RT-PCR reads. The table has 490,000 or so distinct CDR3 sequences, less than 10% seen once. The specimen was PBMCs from blood, collected less than 30 months after vaccination. The receptors shown here come from a man in his fifties or sixties who received an inactivated influenza vaccine. CDR3s include the opening cysteine and the closing phenylalanine or tryptophan. D genes are given only for firm matches. Size is stated for part of the rows, as once, few or many counts, or as a class when the clone is expanded.

d_call	v_call	j_call	clone_size	cdr3_aa	cdr3_nt
TRBD1	TRBV25-1	TRBJ2-3	-	CASSEFAGGSDTQYF	TGTGCCAGCAGTGAATTTGCAGGGGGCTCAGATACGCAGTATTTT
-	TRBV4-2	TRBJ1-1	few	CASSQDYAGATEAFF	TGTGCCAGCAGCCAAGATTATGCGGGAGCCACTGAAGCTTTCTTT
-	TRBV7-8	TRBJ2-5	-	CASSYTRDQETQYF	TGTGCCAGCAGCTATACGAGGGACCAAGAGACCCAGTACTTC
-	TRBV24-1	TRBJ1-5	-	CATSDSSRGGNQPQHF	TGTGCCACCAGTGATTCTTCCCGCGGGGGCAATCAGCCCCAGCATTTT
TRBD2	TRBV20-1	TRBJ2-1	few	CSARDGQRENNEQFF	TGCAGTGCTAGAGATGGGCAGCGGGAGAACAATGAGCAGTTCTTC
TRBD1	TRBV7-2	TRBJ1-2	-	CASSPRTGSRGYTF	TGTGCCAGCAGCCCCCGGACAGGCTCCCGTGGCTACACCTTC
-	TRBV29-1	TRBJ2-5	few	CSVVGVPRLRTQYF	TGCAGCGTTGTGGGGGTCCCCCGACTTAGGACCCAGTACTTC
-	TRBV29-1	TRBJ2-1	once	CSVWDGGYNEQFF	TGCAGCGTTTGGGACGGGGGCTACAATGAGCAGTTCTTC
-	TRBV3-1	TRBJ1-2	few	CASSQAGGPNYGYTF	TGTGCCAGCAGCCAAGCAGGAGGACCTAACTATGGCTACACCTTC
TRBD1	TRBV4-1	TRBJ2-3	few	CASSRQGQGNTDTQYF	TGCGCCAGCAGCCGCCAGGGACAGGGAAACACAGATACGCAGTATTTT
TRBD1	TRBV4-3	TRBJ1-4	-	CASSQDPRTGVEKLFF	TGCGCCAGCAGCCAAGATCCCCGGACAGGGGTAGAAAAACTGTTTTTT
TRBD2	TRBV29-1	TRBJ2-2	-	CSVGTTGNTGELFF	TGCAGCGTCGGGACTACCGGGAACACCGGGGAGCTGTTTTTT
TRBD1	TRBV30	TRBJ1-4	few	CAWRHGQGSPNEKLFF	TGTGCCTGGAGGCACGGACAGGGGAGCCCTAATGAAAAACTGTTTTTT
-	TRBV7-2	TRBJ2-5	few	CASSLARLETQYF	TGTGCCAGCAGCTTAGCCAGATTAGAGACCCAGTACTTC
-	TRBV5-6	TRBJ2-5	many	CASSSLGGETQYF	TGTGCCAGCAGCTCTCTAGGGGGAGAGACCCAGTACTTC
TRBD2	TRBV5-6	TRBJ2-1	many	CASSLDLMVSGRNNEQFF	TGTGCCAGCAGCTTGGATTTGATGGTCAGCGGGAGAAACAATGAGCAGTTCTTC
-	TRBV5-6	TRBJ1-1	-	CASSSTPNTKAFF	TGTGCCAGCAGCTCCACTCCGAACACTAAAGCTTTCTTT
-	TRBV6-5	TRBJ1-5	-	CASSYRVGGGGQPQHF	TGTGCCAGCAGTTACAGGGTAGGAGGCGGGGGGCAGCCCCAGCATTTT
TRBD1	TRBV20-1	TRBJ2-1	few	CSARDSKQGADNEQFF	TGCAGTGCTAGAGATTCGAAACAGGGGGCGGATAATGAGCAGTTCTTC
TRBD1	TRBV2	TRBJ1-5	few	CASSGTGGNRNQPQHF	TGTGCCAGCAGCGGGACAGGGGGAAATCGAAATCAGCCCCAGCATTTT
-	TRBV20-1	TRBJ1-2	few	CSARGTGYSYGYTF	TGCAGTGCTAGGGGGACTGGGTATAGCTATGGCTACACCTTC
-	TRBV6-5	TRBJ1-4	many	CASSYSLQDEKLFF	TGTGCCAGCAGTTACTCGTTGCAGGATGAAAAACTGTTTTTT
-	TRBV20-1	TRBJ2-3	many	CSASGIGTDTQYF	TGCAGTGCTAGTGGCATCGGGACAGATACGCAGTATTTT
-	TRBV4-1	TRBJ1-5	few	CASSLILLRQSNQPQHF	TGCGCCAGCAGCCTCATCCTGTTGAGACAAAGCAATCAGCCCCAGCATTTT
-	TRBV7-2	TRBJ2-5	many	CASSLSAIQETQYF	TGTGCCAGCAGCTTATCAGCGATACAAGAGACCCAGTACTTC
TRBD1	TRBV12-3/TRBV12-4	TRBJ1-3	-	CASQKIKTGNAGNTIYF	TGTGCCAGCCAAAAAATAAAGACAGGGAACGCCGGAAACACCATATATTTT
-	TRBV4-1	TRBJ2-2	few	CASSQGPGVTGELFF	TGCGCCAGCAGCCAAGGACCGGGAGTAACCGGGGAGCTGTTTTTT
TRBD2	TRBV11-2	TRBJ2-1	many	CASSLVGSGSSYNEQFF	TGTGCCAGCAGCTTAGTTGGTAGCGGGAGCTCCTACAATGAGCAGTTCTTC
TRBD1	TRBV4-2	TRBJ1-6	few	CASSPRTGSGNSPLHF	TGTGCCAGCAGCCCCCGGACAGGGTCGGGTAATTCACCCCTCCACTTT